This is a list of T cell receptor beta chains from one sample in a study of CD8 T cells in Susac syndrome. Using its own MiXCR run on the immunoSEQ multiplex PCR reads, TCRdb lists one record per CDR3 protein. Seen here are a few hundred thousand distinct CDR3 sequences, 95% observed once, and the top ten hold around 0.08%. Material: CD4+ T cells from PBMCs. These receptors originate from a human donor with multiple sclerosis. The CDR3 runs from the conserved cysteine through the conserved F or W. A D gene is named only where the DNA matches it firmly. A clone size is listed for some rows: how often the clone was seen (once, few, many), or a class if it is expanded.

clone_size: NA; j_call: TRBJ2-5; cdr3_length: 17; d_call: TRBD2; v_call: TRBV7-3; cdr3_aa: CASSFGERGVYQETQYF; cdr3_nt: TGTGCCAGCAGCTTTGGGGAACGGGGGGTTTACCAAGAGACCCAGTACTTC
clone_size: NA; j_call: TRBJ2-3; cdr3_length: 11; d_call: NA; v_call: TRBV12-3/TRBV12-4; cdr3_aa: CASTLGDTQYF; cdr3_nt: TGTGCCAGCACCCTCGGGGATACGCAGTATTTT
clone_size: NA; j_call: TRBJ2-5; cdr3_length: 12; d_call: NA; v_call: TRBV23-1; cdr3_aa: CASSQSLETQYF; cdr3_nt: TGCGCCAGCAGTCAATCCTTAGAGACCCAGTACTTC
clone_size: few; j_call: TRBJ2-1; cdr3_length: 11; d_call: NA; v_call: TRBV30; cdr3_aa: CAWSPFDEQFF; cdr3_nt: TGTGCCTGGAGTCCCTTTGATGAGCAGTTCTTC
clone_size: NA; j_call: TRBJ2-3; cdr3_length: 14; d_call: TRBD2; v_call: TRBV6-5; cdr3_aa: CASSRGTNPDTQYF; cdr3_nt: TGTGCCAGCAGTCGTGGGACTAACCCAGATACGCAGTATTTT
clone_size: NA; j_call: TRBJ1-1; cdr3_length: 15; d_call: NA; v_call: TRBV20-1; cdr3_aa: CSARDYGQMNTEAFF; cdr3_nt: TGCAGTGCTAGAGATTACGGCCAGATGAACACTGAAGCTTTCTTT
clone_size: NA; j_call: TRBJ2-1; cdr3_length: 14; d_call: TRBD1; v_call: TRBV3-1; cdr3_aa: CASSHGTGFGEQFF; cdr3_nt: TGTGCCAGCAGCCACGGGACAGGGTTCGGTGAGCAGTTCTTC
clone_size: NA; j_call: TRBJ2-1; cdr3_length: 14; d_call: NA; v_call: TRBV7-9; cdr3_aa: CASSFSSVHNEQFF; cdr3_nt: TGTGCCAGCAGCTTTAGCAGCGTTCACAATGAGCAGTTCTTC
clone_size: NA; j_call: TRBJ2-7; cdr3_length: 15; d_call: NA; v_call: TRBV20-1; cdr3_aa: CSATIPGVSSYEQYF; cdr3_nt: TGCAGTGCTACAATCCCGGGGGTAAGCTCCTACGAGCAGTACTTC
clone_size: NA; j_call: TRBJ1-6; cdr3_length: 16; d_call: NA; v_call: TRBV24-1; cdr3_aa: CATSGGPGGPNSPLHF; cdr3_nt: TGTGCCACCAGTGGGGGGCCCGGGGGGCCTAATTCACCCCTCCACTTT
clone_size: NA; j_call: TRBJ2-3; cdr3_length: 16; d_call: NA; v_call: TRBV5-4; cdr3_aa: CASSFYRGAYTDTQYF; cdr3_nt: TGTGCCAGCAGCTTCTATCGGGGGGCCTACACAGATACGCAGTATTTT
clone_size: NA; j_call: TRBJ1-5; cdr3_length: 13; d_call: TRBD1; v_call: TRBV30; cdr3_aa: CAWDTGGGQPQHF; cdr3_nt: TGTGCCTGGGATACAGGGGGTGGTCAGCCCCAGCATTTT
clone_size: NA; j_call: TRBJ2-3; cdr3_length: 14; d_call: TRBD1; v_call: TRBV15; cdr3_aa: CATARDRGTDTQYF; cdr3_nt: TGTGCCACCGCGAGGGACAGGGGAACCGATACGCAGTATTTT
clone_size: NA; j_call: TRBJ2-5; cdr3_length: 13; d_call: NA; v_call: TRBV30; cdr3_aa: CAWSFQSQETQYF; cdr3_nt: TGTGCCTGGAGTTTTCAAAGTCAAGAGACCCAGTACTTC
clone_size: NA; j_call: TRBJ2-4; cdr3_length: 16; d_call: NA; v_call: TRBV28; cdr3_aa: CASSSSGEIAKNIQYF; cdr3_nt: TGTGCCAGCAGCTCTTCAGGGGAAATAGCCAAAAACATTCAGTACTTC
clone_size: NA; j_call: TRBJ1-5; cdr3_length: 15; d_call: NA; v_call: TRBV9; cdr3_aa: CASSVGFSSNQPQHF; cdr3_nt: TGTGCCAGCAGCGTAGGGTTTAGTAGCAATCAGCCCCAGCATTTT